The 15 T cell receptor beta chains below were found in one sample sequenced in a study of cytomegalovirus exposure and HLA in healthy donors (TCRdb year 2017). To prepare the library, the immunoSEQ multiplex PCR assay was applied. A mixture of 60 forward primers for TCR Vbeta segments and 13 reverse primers for TCR Jbeta segments was used in the multiplex PCR. Imported from immuneACCESS, the table was reduced by TCRdb to in-frame sequences with V and J called. These copies leave out some clones; in studies compared against another copy, an unresolved V gene accounts for under half, and the cause of the remainder is not known. This sample holds just over 150,000 clones; about 85% were observed only once. The top ten hold more than 1.5% of the sample. The specimen sequenced was PBMCs. These TCRs come from a man aged 18 to 29 in good health and CMV-seronegative.

The V gene is TRBV18, the J gene TRBJ2-1; 7 bases map to TRBD2. V shed 2 bases, J shed 8 bases, and the junction held 3 bases outside the gene matches. This CDR3 is built from 13 residues. Germline CDR1 reads KGHSH; CDR2 reads LQKENI. The CDR3 sequence is CASSPGTNDEQFF. CDR3 nucleotides: TGTGCCAGCTCACCAGGGACTAACGATGAGCAGTTCTTC. Combining the CDR3 with reference TRBV18 and TRBJ2-1 gives the whole variable domain NAGVMQNPRHLVRRRGQEARLRCSPMKGHSHVYWYRQLPEEGLKFMVYLQKENIIDESGMPKERFSAEFPKEGPSILRIQQVVRGDSAAYFCASSPGTNDEQFFGPGTRLTVL.

The chain has TRBV7-2 and TRBJ1-1; D is uncertain. The V end lost 2 bases, the J end lost 6 bases, and 10 bases lay between the germline ends. Looked up from germline, CDR1 is SGHTA and CDR2 is FQGNSA. There are 13 residues in the CDR3. This CDR3 is CASSLSTHAEAFF. The CDR3 DNA follows: TGTGCCAGCAGCTTAAGCACCCACGCTGAAGCTTTCTTT.

The V gene is TRBV5-1, the J gene TRBJ1-1; 9 nucleotides line up with TRBD1. The germline V gene encodes CDR1 SGHRS and CDR2 YFSETQ. V was pared by 3 bases and J by 3 bases, with 3 bases of the junction left unmatched. The CDR3 is 14 residues long. The DNA of the CDR3 is TGCGCCAGCAGCTCGACAGGGGGGGACACTGAAGCTTTCTTT. It specifies CASSSTGGDTEAFF.

CDR3 coding DNA: TGTGCCAGCAGCCTTGGGACAGGGGTACCCGGGGAGCTGTTTTTT. The encoded protein is CASSLGTGVPGELFF. The V and J genes are TRBV13 and TRBJ2-2; 10 nucleotides agree with TRBD1. CDR3 size: 15 residues. The V segment lost 5 bases and the J segment 6 bases; nucleotides outside the gene matches: 6. Per germline, CDR1 PRHDT and CDR2 FYEKMQ (reference sequence).

The gene calls are TRBV6-6 and TRBJ1-2, with D perhaps matching TRBD1 (6 bases). The V end lost 2 bases, the J end lost 4 bases, and 14 bases lay between the germline ends. Germline V gene sequence: CDR1 MNHNY, CDR2 SVGAGI (reference sequence). The CDR3 spans 15 residues. CDR3 region: CASSYARTVSYGYTF. The CDR3, as DNA: TGTGCCAGCAGTTACGCCCGGACAGTGAGCTATGGCTACACCTTC.

A word on this clone: Mismatch with germline at one junction end may stem from a read error. The chain carries TRBV7-9 and TRBJ2-3, with 9 bases identical to TRBD2. The CDR3 extends over 16 amino acids. Germline CDR1 SEHNR, CDR2 FQNEAQ (reference sequence). The CDR3: CSSSFRLAASTDTQYF. CDR3 coding DNA: TGTTCCAGCAGCTTCCGACTAGCGGCGAGCACAGATACGCAGTATTTT.

The chain uses TRBV11-2 and TRBJ2-7, with D possibly matching TRBD2 (5 bases). V was clipped by 6 bases and J by 6 bases, with 21 bases between them. Germline V gene data show CDR1 as SGHAT and CDR2 as FQNNGV. The CDR3 runs 15 residues. CDR3 sequence (DNA): TGTGCCAGCAGTCGAGGGCAGATCCTTGCGAGCGAGCAGTACTTC. It specifies CASSRGQILASEQYF.

The chain is built from TRBV25-1 and TRBJ2-2; 8 nucleotides align to TRBD1. CDR1 and CDR2 from the germline V gene are MGHDK and SYGVNS. Trimming at V came to 4 bases and at J to 3 bases, leaving 13 bases not matched to a gene. This CDR3 is 18 amino acids long. The CDR3 protein is CASSGHRDRRADTGELFF. The CDR3 nucleotides read TGTGCCAGCAGTGGTCACCGGGACAGGCGTGCCGACACCGGGGAGCTGTTTTTT.

V and J are TRBV25-1 and TRBJ1-6; no definite D call. This CDR3 has 12 residues. The germline CDR1 and CDR2 sequences are MGHDK and SYGVNS. Between the trimmed V and J ends, which lost 6 bases and 6 bases, there was a span of 6 bases. CDR3 sequence: CASREGNSPLHF. Written as DNA, the CDR3 is TGTGCCAGCAGGGAGGGTAATTCACCCCTCCACTTT. The variable domain in full, completed from reference TRBV25-1 and TRBJ1-6, reads EADIYQTPRYLVIGTGKKITLECSQTMGHDKMYWYQQDPGMELHLIHYSYGVNSTEKGDLSSESTVSRIRTEHFPLTLESARPSHTSQYLCASREGNSPLHFGNGTRLTVT.

V and J are TRBV7-2 and TRBJ2-3; 10 nucleotides agree with TRBD2. The CDR3 runs 14 residues. The J segment lost 4 bases and the V segment lost 5 bases, leaving 3 bases of the junction unmatched. Looked up from germline, CDR1 is SGHTA and CDR2 is FQGNSA. The CDR3 DNA is TGTGCCAGCAGCCGTGGACTAGCGGCAGATACGCAGTATTTT. Protein sequence: CASSRGLAADTQYF.

The chain combines TRBV19 with TRBJ1-3; D gene unclear. Germline CDR1 LNHDA, CDR2 SQIVND (reference sequence). The CDR3 length is 15 residues. Trimming shortened V by 4 bases and J by 1 base, and 11 bases separated the two germline ends. The CDR3 nucleotides read TGTGCCAGTAGTAGCGGGCCGTCGTCTGGAAACACCATATATTTT. Translating gives CASSSGPSSGNTIYF.

The genes are TRBV5-1 and TRBJ2-3; TRBD2 agrees at 13 bases. Germline V CDR1 and CDR2: SGHRS, YFSETQ. Trimming at V came to 4 bases and at J to 0 bases, leaving 5 bases not matched to a gene. The CDR3 extends over 17 amino acids. The CDR3 spells CASSPGLAGASTDTQYF. The CDR3 coding sequence is TGCGCCAGCAGCCCCGGACTAGCGGGGGCGAGCACAGATACGCAGTATTTT.

The chain recombines TRBV28 with TRBJ1-4, with TRBD1 identical over 8 bases. Germline loops: CDR1 MDHEN, CDR2 SYDVKM. The CDR3 totals 13 residues. V gave up 8 bases and J gave up 6 bases; unmatched junction bases: 5. The CDR3 nucleotides read TGTGCCAGCGGGTTGGGACAGGATGAAAAACTGTTTTTT. Translating it yields CASGLGQDEKLFF.

The J gene is TRBJ2-7, the V gene TRBV9; perhaps TRBD1 as D (7 bases). V dropped 7 bases and J dropped 2 bases, with 16 bases sitting between them. The length of the CDR3 is 14 residues. The germline gives CDR1 SGDLS, CDR2 YYNGEE. The CDR3 sequence: CASGRGDSTYEQYF. CDR3 nucleotide sequence: TGTGCCAGCGGCCGCGGGGACAGTACCTACGAGCAGTACTTC. The variable domain in full, with the rest retrieved from reference TRBV9 and TRBJ2-7, is DSGVTQTPKHLITATGQRVTLRCSPRSGDLSVYWYQQSLDQGLQFLIQYYNGEERAKGNILERFSAQQFPDLHSELNLSSLELGDSALYFCASGRGDSTYEQYFGPGTRLTVT.

This chain connects TRBV5-6 to TRBJ2-7; possible D gene TRBD1, 5 bases. The CDR3 consists of 13 residues. Germline-derived CDR1 and CDR2 are SGHDT and YYEEEE. V lost 4 bases and J lost 1, with 9 bases in between. CDR3 region: CASSDRGSYEQYF. CDR3 coding DNA: TGTGCCAGCAGCGATAGGGGTTCCTACGAGCAGTACTTC.